A selection of T cell receptor beta chains follows, all from one sample in a study of T cell repertoires in cytomegalovirus infection. No cognate antigen is known for these TCRs. TCRdb reprocessed the reads via MiXCR and lists one record per CDR3 protein. The repertoire has tens of thousands of distinct CDR3 sequences, 28% of them found once; the top ten carry 50% to 65%. Sequencing was performed on CD8+ T cells from cultured PBMCs, taken from culture after CMV antigen stimulation. These receptors were taken from a human donor in good health (CMV status not recorded). Some clones in this sample may be carry-over from other donors' samples. Both conserved end residues are part of each CDR3. The order of the fields is J gene, clone size, D gene, V gene, CDR3 DNA, CDR3 protein. The D gene is left open where the match is weak. Where a row states a size, it is once, few, many or the class of an expanded clone; other rows omit it.

j_gene: TRBJ1-5
abundance: once
d_gene: TRBD1
v_gene: TRBV12-3/TRBV12-4
CDR3nt: TGTGCCAGCAGTCGAGTCGGGACAGGGTTGAATCAGCCCCAGCATTTT
CDR3aa: CASSRVGTGLNQPQHF

j_gene: TRBJ2-4
abundance: few
d_gene: .
v_gene: TRBV29-1
CDR3nt: TGCAGCGTTGAAGCCCATTGGGACGGTCAAAACATTCAGTACTTC
CDR3aa: CSVEAHWDGQNIQYF

j_gene: TRBJ2-7
abundance: few
d_gene: .
v_gene: TRBV6-1
CDR3nt: TGTGCCAGCAGTGGCCTGAACTACGAGCAGTACTTC
CDR3aa: CASSGLNYEQYF

j_gene: TRBJ1-2
abundance: .
d_gene: .
v_gene: TRBV4-3
CDR3nt: TGCGCCAGCAGCCAAGAATCCGCAGGGACTAGCGGCTACACCTTC
CDR3aa: CASSQESAGTSGYTF

j_gene: TRBJ2-7
abundance: .
d_gene: TRBD2
v_gene: TRBV4-3
CDR3nt: TGCGCCAGCAGCCAGGGAGAGAACGCGGGAGTCAACGAGCAGTACTTC
CDR3aa: CASSQGENAGVNEQYF

j_gene: TRBJ2-7
abundance: .
d_gene: .
v_gene: TRBV28
CDR3nt: TGTGCCAGCGGTGGTTTGGGGCCCAGGTCCTACGAGCAGTACTTC
CDR3aa: CASGGLGPRSYEQYF

j_gene: TRBJ2-7
abundance: .
d_gene: .
v_gene: TRBV4-3
CDR3nt: TGCGCCAGCAGCCAAGATCTAAGGACCTACGAGCAGTACTTC
CDR3aa: CASSQDLRTYEQYF

j_gene: TRBJ2-1
abundance: few
d_gene: .
v_gene: TRBV27
CDR3nt: TGTGCCAGCAGCTATACCGGGGGGCACTACAATGAGCAGTTCTTC
CDR3aa: CASSYTGGHYNEQFF

j_gene: TRBJ2-1
abundance: many
d_gene: .
v_gene: TRBV12-3/TRBV12-4
CDR3nt: TGTGCCAGCAGTCGAGACAGTACCTACAATGAGCAGTTCTTC
CDR3aa: CASSRDSTYNEQFF

j_gene: TRBJ2-7
abundance: few
d_gene: TRBD2
v_gene: TRBV14
CDR3nt: TGTGCCAGCAGCCCCACAGCGGGGGCTGGTTGGCAGTACTTC
CDR3aa: CASSPTAGAGWQYF

j_gene: TRBJ2-7
abundance: .
d_gene: .
v_gene: TRBV11-1
CDR3nt: TGTGCCAGCAGCCCAGGGACTGGGTACGAGCAGTACTTC
CDR3aa: CASSPGTGYEQYF

j_gene: TRBJ2-3
abundance: .
d_gene: .
v_gene: TRBV9
CDR3nt: TGTGCCAGCAGCTCCCAAGAGACAGGCTATAGCACAGATACGCAGTATTTT
CDR3aa: CASSSQETGYSTDTQYF

j_gene: TRBJ2-7
abundance: .
d_gene: TRBD2
v_gene: TRBV7-9
CDR3nt: TGTGCCAGCAGCCCCGGGACTAGCGGGAGCTACGAGCAGTACTTC
CDR3aa: CASSPGTSGSYEQYF

j_gene: TRBJ2-3
abundance: .
d_gene: .
v_gene: TRBV4-2
CDR3nt: TGTGCCAGCAGCCAAGGTACCGACTCAGATACGCAGTATTTT
CDR3aa: CASSQGTDSDTQYF

j_gene: TRBJ2-7
abundance: many
d_gene: TRBD1
v_gene: TRBV7-9
CDR3nt: TGTGCCAGCAGCTCCGGGACAGGGGGCTTCAACTCCTACGAGCAGTACTTC
CDR3aa: CASSSGTGGFNSYEQYF

j_gene: TRBJ2-1
abundance: many
d_gene: .
v_gene: TRBV10-3
CDR3nt: TGTGCCATCAGTGAGTCCGCCGCGGGACGGTACAATGAGCAGTTCTTC
CDR3aa: CAISESAAGRYNEQFF

j_gene: TRBJ2-5
abundance: .
d_gene: TRBD2
v_gene: TRBV20-1
CDR3nt: TGCAGTGCTAGACCTAGCGGGGAAGAGACCCAGTACTTC
CDR3aa: CSARPSGEETQYF

j_gene: TRBJ2-1
abundance: few
d_gene: TRBD2
v_gene: TRBV24-1
CDR3nt: TGTGCCACCAGTGATCCCGGGACTAGCGAGCCGAATGAGCAGTTCTTC
CDR3aa: CATSDPGTSEPNEQFF

j_gene: TRBJ2-1
abundance: many
d_gene: TRBD2
v_gene: TRBV4-3
CDR3nt: TGCGCCAGCAGCCAAGGAAGAGGGACTAGCTTGCATGAGCAGTTCTTC
CDR3aa: CASSQGRGTSLHEQFF

j_gene: TRBJ2-1
abundance: many
d_gene: .
v_gene: TRBV7-9
CDR3nt: TGTGCCAGCAGCACCGACTTGAGCTCCTACAATGAGCAGTTCTTC
CDR3aa: CASSTDLSSYNEQFF

j_gene: TRBJ2-3
abundance: many
d_gene: .
v_gene: TRBV7-6
CDR3nt: TGTGCCAGCAGCTTAGCGGAGGGGGCTCCCACAGATACGCAGTATTTT
CDR3aa: CASSLAEGAPTDTQYF

j_gene: TRBJ2-7
abundance: .
d_gene: .
v_gene: TRBV20-1
CDR3nt: TGCAGTGCTAGAGATCTCAGTGGGGCCCCCTACGAGCAGTACTTC
CDR3aa: CSARDLSGAPYEQYF

j_gene: TRBJ1-5
abundance: few
d_gene: .
v_gene: TRBV12-3/TRBV12-4
CDR3nt: TGTGCCAGCAGAGAACCGGGGAGCAATCAGCCCCAGCATTTT
CDR3aa: CASREPGSNQPQHF

j_gene: TRBJ1-5
abundance: many
d_gene: .
v_gene: TRBV4-1
CDR3nt: TGCGCCAGCAGCCAAGATGCTAGCAATCAGCCCCAGCATTTT
CDR3aa: CASSQDASNQPQHF

j_gene: TRBJ1-1
abundance: .
d_gene: .
v_gene: TRBV20-1
CDR3nt: TGCAGTGCGGCTGGGGGGGTGAACACTGAAGCTTTCTTT
CDR3aa: CSAAGGVNTEAFF

j_gene: TRBJ2-2
abundance: many
d_gene: TRBD2
v_gene: TRBV12-3/TRBV12-4
CDR3nt: TGTGCCACCCCGGGGGGGCCCACCGGGGAGCTGTTTTTT
CDR3aa: CATPGGPTGELFF

j_gene: TRBJ2-7
abundance: few
d_gene: .
v_gene: TRBV7-9
CDR3nt: TGTGCCAGCAGCTCCGTTCCGACGAGCGTGACTCAATACTTC
CDR3aa: CASSSVPTSVTQYF

j_gene: TRBJ2-3
abundance: .
d_gene: TRBD2
v_gene: TRBV20-1
CDR3nt: TGCAGTGCTAGAGGCCTGGGGACTAGCGGAACCACAGATACGCAGTATTTT
CDR3aa: CSARGLGTSGTTDTQYF

j_gene: TRBJ1-2
abundance: many
d_gene: .
v_gene: TRBV20-1
CDR3nt: TGCAGTGCGACCGGACAGCAACTCAGGCCCTATGGCTACACCTTC
CDR3aa: CSATGQQLRPYGYTF

j_gene: TRBJ2-3
abundance: many
d_gene: .
v_gene: TRBV12-3/TRBV12-4
CDR3nt: TGTGCCAGCAGTCCTCAGGGGGGGCCCGATACGCAGTATTTT
CDR3aa: CASSPQGGPDTQYF

j_gene: TRBJ2-7
abundance: .
d_gene: .
v_gene: TRBV4-3
CDR3nt: TGCGCCAGCAGCCAAGATTCTGAAAACCCGCGGGAGCAGTACTTC
CDR3aa: CASSQDSENPREQYF

j_gene: TRBJ1-2
abundance: few
d_gene: .
v_gene: TRBV20-1
CDR3nt: TGCAGTGCCGAATCAGGGGATAGCTATGGCTACACCTTC
CDR3aa: CSAESGDSYGYTF

j_gene: TRBJ2-7
abundance: .
d_gene: .
v_gene: TRBV7-3
CDR3nt: TGTGCCAGCAGCTTAGGCACAGGGTTCCACGAGCAGTACTTC
CDR3aa: CASSLGTGFHEQYF

j_gene: TRBJ2-3
abundance: .
d_gene: .
v_gene: TRBV24-1
CDR3nt: TGTGCCACCAGTGATTGGAGGGACGCAGATACGCAGTATTTT
CDR3aa: CATSDWRDADTQYF

j_gene: TRBJ1-5
abundance: few
d_gene: .
v_gene: TRBV25-1
CDR3nt: TGTGCCAGCAGTGAATATAACTTAGAGGGGCCCCAGCATTTT
CDR3aa: CASSEYNLEGPQHF

j_gene: TRBJ2-7
abundance: many
d_gene: TRBD1
v_gene: TRBV6-2/TRBV6-3
CDR3nt: TGTGCCAGCAGTGGTCATACAGGGGGCTCCTACGAGCAGTACTTC
CDR3aa: CASSGHTGGSYEQYF

j_gene: TRBJ2-1
abundance: .
d_gene: TRBD1
v_gene: TRBV7-9
CDR3nt: TGTGCCAGCAGCTCTCCGGGACAGGGTCTCTATGAGCAGTTCTTC
CDR3aa: CASSSPGQGLYEQFF